These T cell receptor beta chains were read from a single sample in a study of shared clonotypes between healthy human individuals. The assay was immunoSEQ multiplex PCR, and TCRdb's table has in-frame clones only and misses some. The table has around 2,100,000 clones, about 95% seen once. The sequencing input was naive CD8+ T cells sorted from blood. These receptors were obtained from a young man in good health. CDR3s include the opening cysteine and the closing phenylalanine or tryptophan. D genes are given only for firm matches.

D gene	V gene	J gene	CDR3 DNA	CDR3 protein
NA	TRBV11-2	TRBJ1-6	TGTGCCAGCACACCGGACAGCTATAATTCACCCCTCCACTTT	CASTPDSYNSPLHF
TRBD1	TRBV6-1	TRBJ1-4	TGTGCCAGCACCGGACCGGGACAGGAAGATGAAAAACTGTTTTTT	CASTGPGQEDEKLFF
NA	TRBV27	TRBJ2-2	TGTGCCAGCAGTTTGTGGCTCTCCGGGGAGCTGTTTTTT	CASSLWLSGELFF
NA	TRBV15	TRBJ1-2	TGTGCCACCAGCAGAGGAGACAGCTCCTATGGCTACACCTTC	CATSRGDSSYGYTF
NA	TRBV14	TRBJ1-1	TGTGCCAGCAGCCACCAGGGGAACACTGAAGCTTTCTTT	CASSHQGNTEAFF
NA	TRBV5-6	TRBJ1-4	TGTGCCAGCAGCTTGGGTTTGGTAACTGATGAAAAACTGTTTTTT	CASSLGLVTDEKLFF
TRBD1	TRBV4-1	TRBJ1-5	TGCGCCAGCAGCCCTAATACAGGGGCCGCCGAGCCCCAGCATTTT	CASSPNTGAAEPQHF
NA	TRBV7-6	TRBJ2-7	TGTGCCAGCAGCTTAGCGGGGGCAGACGAGAGCTACGAGCAGTACTTC	CASSLAGADESYEQYF
TRBD2	TRBV30	TRBJ2-1	TGTGCCTGGAGTGTAGTAGCTAGCGGTCACAATGAGCAGTTCTTC	CAWSVVASGHNEQFF
NA	TRBV6-6	TRBJ1-5	TGTGCCAGCAGCTGGGCCCAAGGTCAGCCCCAGCATTTT	CASSWAQGQPQHF
TRBD2	TRBV7-9	TRBJ2-3	TGTGCCAGCAGCGAATTTAGCGGGGGGGCAGATACGCAGTATTTT	CASSEFSGGADTQYF
NA	TRBV7-9	TRBJ2-5	TGTGCCAGCAGCACCACAACTTGGGGAGAGACCCAGTACTTC	CASSTTTWGETQYF
NA	TRBV5-6	TRBJ2-3	TGTGCCAGCAGCTTGGAGAGAGTCCTAGCCACAGATACGCAGTATTTT	CASSLERVLATDTQYF
NA	TRBV19	TRBJ1-1	TGTGCCAGTAGTCTTCAGGGTCTGAACACTGAAGCTTTCTTT	CASSLQGLNTEAFF
NA	TRBV4-1	TRBJ1-6	TGCGCCAGCAGCCAATTTCCCTCAGATAATTCACCCCTCCACTTT	CASSQFPSDNSPLHF
NA	TRBV5-8	TRBJ1-1	TGTGCCAGCAGCTTGAACGCAGACACTGAAGCTTTCTTT	CASSLNADTEAFF
NA	TRBV19	TRBJ1-1	TGTGCCAGTAGTATAGATCGCACTGAAGCTTTCTTT	CASSIDRTEAFF
NA	TRBV6-5	TRBJ2-1	TGTGCCAGCAGTTACAGGGGCCCCCTACAAGATGAGCAGTTCTTC	CASSYRGPLQDEQFF
TRBD2	TRBV11-2	TRBJ2-5	TGTGCCAGCAGCGAACGACTAGCGGGATCCTTCGCCCAAGAGACCCAGTACTTC	CASSERLAGSFAQETQYF
NA	TRBV7-6	TRBJ2-3	TGTGCCAGCAGTCCCAGTGGTTCCGCAGATACGCAGTATTTT	CASSPSGSADTQYF
TRBD1	TRBV9	TRBJ1-2	TGTGCCAGCAGTGAGGACAGGGGGTGGTATGGCTACACCTTC	CASSEDRGWYGYTF
NA	TRBV19	TRBJ1-1	TGTGCCAGTGTACAAGGTCAGGGTTTATTGAACACTGAAGCTTTCTTT	CASVQGQGLLNTEAFF
NA	TRBV28	TRBJ2-7	TGTGCCAGCAGTTTAGCCCAGGGAGACGACGAGCAGTACTTC	CASSLAQGDDEQYF
NA	TRBV2	TRBJ2-1	TGTGCCAGCAGTGAACCCGGGGTCCTTTATGAGCAGTTCTTC	CASSEPGVLYEQFF
TRBD1	TRBV27	TRBJ2-5	TGTGCCAGCAGTTTATCGACAGGGGAACAAGAGACCCAGTACTTC	CASSLSTGEQETQYF
TRBD2	TRBV9	TRBJ2-7	TGTGCCAGCAGCGTAGGAACTAGCGGGGGCGACGAGCAGTACTTC	CASSVGTSGGDEQYF